This T cell receptor beta chain was sequenced during a study of blood T cell repertoires in COVID-19. Study in general: T cells, B-cell-depleted T cells, or PBMCs provided the cDNA or gDNA that served as material.

Source study methods: Estimated nucleated cell counts came from reference gene primer amplification. Using immunoSEQ multiplex PCR, the repertoire was profiled, and TCRdb retains in-frame clones only, with some absent. Clonal size and the V and J genes are those of that table, whereas D and trimming came from the DNA. The sample has roughly 120,000 clones, approximately 86% seen once. Trimming removed 5 bases from V and 7 bases from J; junction bases left unmatched: 8. Germline V gene data show CDR1 as LNHDA and CDR2 as SQIVND (reference sequence). The CDR3 is 14 residues long. Input material: peripheral blood. This sequence originates from a human donor in a cohort sampled during active COVID-19. The chain carries TRBV19 and TRBJ2-1; 7 nucleotides match TRBD1. CDR3 protein: CASSARTGSNEQFF. CDR3 DNA: TGTGCCAGTAGTGCGCGGACAGGATCGAATGAGCAGTTCTTC.